The 16 T cell receptor beta chains below come from one sample, sequenced in a study of OX40 agonist ivuxolimab in advanced cancers. Using immunoSEQ multiplex PCR, the repertoire was profiled, and TCRdb retains in-frame clones only, with some absent. The sample includes tens of thousands of clones, about 73% of them seen just once. Source: CD4+ or CD8+ T cells sorted from blood, taken in a trial of the OX40 agonist ivuxolimab. The receptors shown here come from an adult with an advanced solid tumor such as melanoma, head and neck, liver or kidney cancer.

The chain couples TRBV19 to TRBJ2-1; D gene unclear. The CDR3 loop spans 15 amino acids. The V gene lost 3 bases and the J gene lost 0 bases, with 9 bases spanning the gap. In germline, CDR1 is LNHDA, CDR2 SQIVND (reference sequence). The chain's CDR3 is CASSISKSSYNEQFF. CDR3 DNA sequence: TGTGCCAGTAGTATTTCGAAGAGCTCCTACAATGAGCAGTTCTTC.

This clone was seen many times. This chain links TRBV5-6 with TRBJ1-4; D not resolved. Per the germline V gene, CDR1 is SGHDT and CDR2 is YYEEEE. Between the trimmed V and J ends, which lost 2 bases and 8 bases, there was a span of 22 bases. The CDR3 extends over 17 amino acids. Written as DNA, the CDR3 is TGTGCCAGCAGCTTTAAAGCAGCACTCGACGTGAAGGAAAAACTGTTTTTT. Amino acid sequence: CASSFKAALDVKEKLFF. Supplemented by reference TRBV5-6 and TRBJ1-4, the full variable domain reads DAGVTQSPTHLIKTRGQQVTLRCSPKSGHDTVSWYQQALGQGPQFIFQYYEEEERQRGNFPDRFSGHQFPNYSSELNVNALLLGDSALYLCASSFKAALDVKEKLFFGSGTQLSVL.

This chain joins TRBV14 and TRBJ1-1, with a tentative D call TRBD1 (5 bases). Per germline, CDR1 SGHDN and CDR2 FVKESK. CDR3 length: 14 amino acids. V was trimmed by 1 base and J by 2 bases, leaving 8 bases between them. CDR3 sequence: CASSQGGSNTEAFF. CDR3 nucleotide sequence: TGTGCCAGCAGCCAAGGGGGGTCAAACACTGAAGCTTTCTTT.

This clone was observed once. The genes are TRBV6-1 and TRBJ2-1; possible D gene TRBD1, 5 bases. The V and J ends lost 2 bases and 8 bases respectively, with 13 bases between them. CDR1 is MNHNS, CDR2 SASEGT, per germline. The length of the CDR3 is 14 residues. The CDR3 bases are TGTGCCAGCAGTGAAACCCAGACAGTGTATGAGCAGTTCTTC. Translated, it gives CASSETQTVYEQFF.

The CDR3 coding sequence is TGTGCCAGCAGTCCGGGGCTCAATAGCAATCAGCCCCAGCATTTT. Protein product: CASSPGLNSNQPQHF. The V gene is TRBV11-2, the J gene TRBJ1-5, with D possibly being TRBD1 (5 bases). V gave up 6 bases and J gave up 0 bases, with 12 bases separating them. Germline V gene data show CDR1 as SGHAT and CDR2 as FQNNGV. The CDR3 spans 15 residues.

The chain has TRBV27 and TRBJ1-6, with D possibly TRBD1 on 5 matching bases. Germline V CDR1 and CDR2: MNHEY, SMNVEV (reference sequence). The V end was cut by 0 bases, the J end by 10 bases, with 19 bases between. The CDR3 is 17 residues long. The CDR3 loop reads CASSLSGPPGTDSPLHF. DNA of the CDR3: TGTGCCAGCAGTTTATCTGGCCCCCCAGGGACCGACTCACCCCTCCACTTT.

The rearrangement links TRBV9 to TRBJ1-4; D is uncertain. This CDR3 contains 15 residues. The germline gives CDR1 SGDLS, CDR2 YYNGEE. Trimming stripped 1 base from V and 2 bases from J, with 9 bases between. The CDR3 sequence is CASSVSLGTNEKLFF. The CDR3 nucleotides are TGTGCCAGCAGCGTATCTTTAGGGACTAATGAAAAACTGTTTTTT.

This chain joins TRBV7-8 and TRBJ1-1; possibly TRBD1 for D (6 bases). Trimming stripped 5 bases from V and 0 bases from J, with 10 bases between. This CDR3 region has 14 residues. Germline V gene lookup returns CDR1 SGHVS and CDR2 FQNEAQ. The CDR3 sequence is CASSAGHLNTEAFF. The CDR3 nucleotides are TGTGCCAGCAGCGCGGGACACTTGAACACTGAAGCTTTCTTT.

The DNA for the CDR3 is TGTGCCAGCAGCGACAGGGGAAGTACTGAAGCTTTCTTT. Encoded protein: CASSDRGSTEAFF. The V and J genes are TRBV6-6 and TRBJ1-1; the match to TRBD1 covers 8 bases. CDR1 is MNHNY, CDR2 SVGAGI, per germline (reference sequence). Trimming at V came to 6 bases and at J to 5 bases, leaving 5 bases not matched to a gene. The length of the CDR3 is 13 residues.

The chain couples TRBV30 to TRBJ2-3; D possibly corresponds to TRBD1 (6 bases). Trimming took 4 bases from V and 4 from J, leaving 9 bases between them. The CDR3 loop spans 12 amino acids. Germline V gives CDR1 GTSNPN, CDR2 SVGIG (reference sequence). CDR3 sequence: CAWNYRADTQYF. CDR3 DNA sequence: TGTGCCTGGAATTACAGGGCAGATACGCAGTATTTT.

As concerns this clone: Additional DNA sequences in this sample encode the identical CDR3. This chain uses TRBV5-1 with TRBJ1-1; D remains ambiguous. V dropped 4 bases and J dropped 0 bases, with 10 bases sitting between them. This CDR3 has 14 residues. Looked up from germline, CDR1 is SGHRS and CDR2 is YFSETQ. The CDR3 coding sequence is TGCGCCAGCAGCCCCCTCAGTGTGAACACTGAAGCTTTCTTT. Translated, it gives CASSPLSVNTEAFF.

Only a few counts were recorded for this clone. This chain uses TRBV6-1 with TRBJ2-7, with D perhaps matching TRBD2 (6 bases). The V end was cut by 6 bases, the J end by 0 bases, with 15 bases between. The CDR3 covers 15 residues. Germline V gives CDR1 MNHNS, CDR2 SASEGT. The CDR3 nucleotides read TGTGCCAGCAGCCTGGAGGGTATCAGCTCCTACGAGCAGTACTTC. It specifies CASSLEGISSYEQYF.

The chain is built from TRBV11-3 and TRBJ2-1; TRBD2 might be the D (7 bases). This CDR3 has 14 residues. Germline CDR1 and CDR2: SGHNT and YENEEA. V was shortened by 2 bases and J by 5 bases, with 10 bases between the two germline ends. The CDR3 DNA follows: TGTGCCAGCAGCTTACGGGGGGCCCACAATGAGCAGTTCTTC. This translates into CASSLRGAHNEQFF.

The chain links TRBV19 to TRBJ1-5; no clear D. V was clipped by 0 bases and J by 3 bases, with 12 bases between them. CDR1 and CDR2 from the germline V gene are LNHDA and SQIVND (reference sequence). The CDR3 runs to 16 residues. DNA of the CDR3: TGTGCCAGTAGTATAGAGTCCCATAGTTACAATCAGCCCCAGCATTTT. Translating it yields CASSIESHSYNQPQHF.

The chain joins TRBV5-1 to TRBJ1-6; no reliable D call. Trimming took 3 bases from V and 6 from J, leaving 19 bases between them. Germline V gene sequence: CDR1 SGHRS, CDR2 YFSETQ. There are 17 residues in the CDR3. The CDR3 DNA is TGCGCCAGCAGCTCGGACGGGCAGCTTAGGGCTAATTCACCCCTCCACTTT. Residues: CASSSDGQLRANSPLHF.

The sample holds one count of this clone. The genes are TRBV5-1 and TRBJ2-5; D call uncertain. Trimming took 0 bases from V and 7 from J, leaving 4 bases between them. This CDR3 has 11 residues. Germline CDR1 and CDR2: SGHRS and YFSETQ. The CDR3 region has the DNA TGCGCCAGCAGCTTGGGAGGGACCCAGTACTTC. Translated, it gives CASSLGGTQYF. Combining the CDR3 with reference TRBV5-1 and TRBJ2-5 gives the whole variable domain KAGVTQTPRYLIKTRGQQVTLSCSPISGHRSVSWYQQTPGQGLQFLFEYFSETQRNKGNFPGRFSGRQFSNSRSEMNVSTLELGDSALYLCASSLGGTQYFGPGTRLLVL.